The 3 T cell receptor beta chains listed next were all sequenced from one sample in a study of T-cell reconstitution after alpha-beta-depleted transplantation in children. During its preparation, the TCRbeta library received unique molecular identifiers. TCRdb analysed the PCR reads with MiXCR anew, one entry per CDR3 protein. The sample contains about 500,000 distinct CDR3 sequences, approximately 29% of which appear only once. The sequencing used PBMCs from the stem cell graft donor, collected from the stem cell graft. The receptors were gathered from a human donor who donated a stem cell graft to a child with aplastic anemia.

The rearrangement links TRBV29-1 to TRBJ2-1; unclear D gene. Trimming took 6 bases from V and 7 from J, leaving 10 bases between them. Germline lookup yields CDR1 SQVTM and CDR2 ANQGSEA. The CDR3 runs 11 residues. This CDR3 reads CSVGVGNEQFF. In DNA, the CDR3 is TGCAGCGTAGGTGTGGGGAATGAGCAGTTCTTC.

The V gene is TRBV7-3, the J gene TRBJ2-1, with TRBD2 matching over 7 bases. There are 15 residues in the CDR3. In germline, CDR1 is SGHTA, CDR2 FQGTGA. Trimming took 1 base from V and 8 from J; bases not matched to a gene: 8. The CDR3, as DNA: TGTGCCAGCAGCTTAATCGGCGGGAGTAACGATGAGCAGTTCTTC. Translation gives CASSLIGGSNDEQFF.

The CDR3 DNA is TGTGCCAGCAGTAGGGACAGGGGTTACACAGATACGCAGTATTTT. This sequence encodes CASSRDRGYTDTQYF. The V gene is TRBV6-1, the J gene TRBJ2-3, with 10 positions matching TRBD1. The ends lost 5 bases at V and 2 bases at J; junction bases unmatched: 4. The length of the CDR3 is 15 residues. Germline-derived CDR1 and CDR2 are MNHNS and SASEGT.